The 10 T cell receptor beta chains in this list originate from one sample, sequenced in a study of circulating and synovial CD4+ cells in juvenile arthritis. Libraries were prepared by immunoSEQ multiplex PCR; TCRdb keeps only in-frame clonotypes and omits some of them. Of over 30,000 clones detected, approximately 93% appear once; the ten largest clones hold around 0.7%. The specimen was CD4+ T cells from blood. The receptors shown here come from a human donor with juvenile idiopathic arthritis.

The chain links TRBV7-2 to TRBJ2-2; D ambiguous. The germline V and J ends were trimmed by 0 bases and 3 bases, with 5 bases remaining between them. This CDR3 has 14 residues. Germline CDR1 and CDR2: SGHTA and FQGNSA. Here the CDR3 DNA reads TGTGCCAGCAGCTTAGCTTCATACACCGGGGAGCTGTTTTTT. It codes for CASSLASYTGELFF.

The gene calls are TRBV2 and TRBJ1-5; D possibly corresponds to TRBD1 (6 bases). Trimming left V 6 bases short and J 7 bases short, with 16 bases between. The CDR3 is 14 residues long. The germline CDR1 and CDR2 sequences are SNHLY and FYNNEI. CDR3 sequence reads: CASSGTGILQPQHF. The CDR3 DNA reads TGTGCCAGCAGCGGCACAGGGATTCTCCAGCCCCAGCATTTT.

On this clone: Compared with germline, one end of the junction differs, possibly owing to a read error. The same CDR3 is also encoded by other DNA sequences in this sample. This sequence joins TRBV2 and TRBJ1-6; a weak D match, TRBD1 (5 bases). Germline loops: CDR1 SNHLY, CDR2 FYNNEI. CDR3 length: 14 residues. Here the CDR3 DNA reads TGTGCCGGGGGTAGGGGCGGGGCCAATTCCCCCCTCCACTTT. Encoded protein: CAGGRGGANSPLHF.

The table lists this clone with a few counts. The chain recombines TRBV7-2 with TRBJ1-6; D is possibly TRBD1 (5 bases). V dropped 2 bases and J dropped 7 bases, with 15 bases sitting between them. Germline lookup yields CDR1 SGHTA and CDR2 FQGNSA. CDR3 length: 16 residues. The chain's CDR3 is CASSLLIPGWNSPLHF. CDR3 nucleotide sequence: TGTGCCAGCAGCTTACTTATTCCAGGGTGGAATTCACCCCTCCACTTT.

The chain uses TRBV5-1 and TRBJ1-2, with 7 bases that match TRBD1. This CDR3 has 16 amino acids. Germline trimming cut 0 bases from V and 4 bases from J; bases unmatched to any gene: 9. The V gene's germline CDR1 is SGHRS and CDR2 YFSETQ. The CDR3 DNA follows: TGCGCCAGCAGCTTGGGAGGGGGCAACACGTTCTATGGCTACACCTTC. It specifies CASSLGGGNTFYGYTF.

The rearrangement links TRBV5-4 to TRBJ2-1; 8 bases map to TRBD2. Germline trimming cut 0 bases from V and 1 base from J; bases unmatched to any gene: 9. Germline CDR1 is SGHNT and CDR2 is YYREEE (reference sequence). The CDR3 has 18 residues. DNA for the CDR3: TGTGCCAGCAGCTTGGCCCGGGGGGGGTCGGGGTCCTACAATGAGCAGTTCTTC. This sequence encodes CASSLARGGSGSYNEQFF. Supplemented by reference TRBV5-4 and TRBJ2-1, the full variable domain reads ETGVTQSPTHLIKTRGQQVTLRCSSQSGHNTVSWYQQALGQGPQFIFQYYREEENGRGNFPPRFSGLQFPNYSSELNVNALELDDSALYLCASSLARGGSGSYNEQFFGPGTRLTVL.

The CDR3: CASSPGGSQPQHF. The CDR3 DNA sequence: TGTGCCAGCTCACCGGGAGGGAGTCAGCCCCAGCATTTT. The J gene is TRBJ1-5, the V gene TRBV18; D gene ambiguous. Trimming removed 3 bases at V and 6 bases at J, with 9 bases between. CDR3 length: 13 residues. Germline lookup yields CDR1 KGHSH and CDR2 LQKENI.

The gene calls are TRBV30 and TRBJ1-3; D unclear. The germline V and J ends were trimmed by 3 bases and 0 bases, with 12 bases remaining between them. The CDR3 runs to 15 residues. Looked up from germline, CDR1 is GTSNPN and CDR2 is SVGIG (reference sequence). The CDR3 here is CAWSPVSVSGNTIYF. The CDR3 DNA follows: TGTGCCTGGAGCCCTGTTTCGGTCTCTGGAAACACCATATATTTT.

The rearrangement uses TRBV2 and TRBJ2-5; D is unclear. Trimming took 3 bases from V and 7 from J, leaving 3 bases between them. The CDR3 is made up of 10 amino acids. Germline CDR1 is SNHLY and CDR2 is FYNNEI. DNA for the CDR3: TGTGCCAGCAGTGAGAGGACCCAGTACTTC. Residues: CASSERTQYF.

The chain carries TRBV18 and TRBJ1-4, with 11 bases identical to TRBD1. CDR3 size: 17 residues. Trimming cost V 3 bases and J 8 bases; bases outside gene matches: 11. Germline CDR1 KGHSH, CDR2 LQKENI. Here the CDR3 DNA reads TGTGCCAGCTCACCTGGGGACAGGGGGGCCAAAATGGAAAAACTGTTTTTT. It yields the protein CASSPGDRGAKMEKLFF.